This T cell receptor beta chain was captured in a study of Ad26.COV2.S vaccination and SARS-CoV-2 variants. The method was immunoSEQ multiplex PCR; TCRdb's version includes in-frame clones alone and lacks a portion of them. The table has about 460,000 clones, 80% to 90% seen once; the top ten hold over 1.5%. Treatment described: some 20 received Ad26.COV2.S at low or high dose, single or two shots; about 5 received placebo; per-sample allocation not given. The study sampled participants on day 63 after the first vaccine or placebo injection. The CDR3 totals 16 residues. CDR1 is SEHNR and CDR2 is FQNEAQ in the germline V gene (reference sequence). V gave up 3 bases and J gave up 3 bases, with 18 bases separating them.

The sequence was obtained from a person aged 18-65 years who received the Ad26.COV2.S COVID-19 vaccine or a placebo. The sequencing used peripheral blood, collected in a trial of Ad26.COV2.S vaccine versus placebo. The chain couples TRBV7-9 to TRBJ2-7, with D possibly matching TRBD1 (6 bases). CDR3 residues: CASSFGTPGRNYEQYF. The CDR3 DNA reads TGTGCCAGCAGCTTCGGGACACCTGGTCGAAACTACGAGCAGTACTTC.